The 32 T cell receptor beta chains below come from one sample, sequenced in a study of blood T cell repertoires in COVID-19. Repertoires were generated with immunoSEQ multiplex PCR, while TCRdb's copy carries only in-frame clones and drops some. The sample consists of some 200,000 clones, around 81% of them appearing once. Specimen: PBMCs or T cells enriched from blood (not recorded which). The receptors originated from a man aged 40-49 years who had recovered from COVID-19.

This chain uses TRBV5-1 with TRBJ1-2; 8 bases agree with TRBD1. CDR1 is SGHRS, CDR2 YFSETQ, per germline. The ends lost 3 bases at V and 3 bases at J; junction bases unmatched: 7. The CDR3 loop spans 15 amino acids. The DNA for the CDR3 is TGCGCCAGCAGCTCCGGACAGGGCGGGTACTATGGCTACACCTTC. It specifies CASSSGQGGYYGYTF.

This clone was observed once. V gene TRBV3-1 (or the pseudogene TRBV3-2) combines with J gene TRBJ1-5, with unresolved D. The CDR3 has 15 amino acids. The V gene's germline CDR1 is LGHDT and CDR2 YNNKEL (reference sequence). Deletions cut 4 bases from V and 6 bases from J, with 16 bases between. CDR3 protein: CASSPRFVGSQPQHF. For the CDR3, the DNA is TGTGCCAGCAGCCCAAGGTTCGTGGGCAGTCAGCCCCAGCATTTT.

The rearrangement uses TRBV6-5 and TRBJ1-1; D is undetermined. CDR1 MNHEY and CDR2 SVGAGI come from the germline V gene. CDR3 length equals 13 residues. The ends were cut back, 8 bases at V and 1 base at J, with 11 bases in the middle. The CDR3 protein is CASCPGQNTEAFF. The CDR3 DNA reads TGTGCCAGCTGCCCCGGTCAGAACACTGAAGCTTTCTTT.

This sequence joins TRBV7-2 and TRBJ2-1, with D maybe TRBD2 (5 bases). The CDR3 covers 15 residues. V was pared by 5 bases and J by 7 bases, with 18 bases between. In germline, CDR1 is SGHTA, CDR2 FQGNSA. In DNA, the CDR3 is TGTGCCAGCAGCCCACCCGGGATTCTTCGGAATGAGCAGTTCTTC. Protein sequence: CASSPPGILRNEQFF. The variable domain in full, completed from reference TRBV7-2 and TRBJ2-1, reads GAGVSQSPSNKVTEKGKDVELRCDPISGHTALYWYRQSLGQGLEFLIYFQGNSAPDKSGLPSDRFSAERTGGSVSTLTIQRTQQEDSAVYLCASSPPGILRNEQFFGPGTRLTVL.

The CDR3 loop reads CASSIRGQGAYEQYF. Written as DNA, the CDR3 is TGTGCCAGTAGTATTAGGGGACAGGGGGCCTACGAGCAGTACTTC. V gene TRBV19 combines with J gene TRBJ2-7, with TRBD1 matching 11 bases. Trimming at V came to 3 bases and at J to 2 bases, leaving 3 bases not matched to a gene. The CDR3 spans 15 residues. Per the germline V gene, CDR1 is LNHDA and CDR2 is SQIVND (reference sequence).

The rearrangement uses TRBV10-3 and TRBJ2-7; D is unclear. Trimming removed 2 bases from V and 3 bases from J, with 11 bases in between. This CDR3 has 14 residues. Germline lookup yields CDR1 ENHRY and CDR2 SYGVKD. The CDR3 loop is CAISEPAGVYEQYF. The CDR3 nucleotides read TGTGCCATCAGTGAGCCCGCCGGAGTCTACGAGCAGTACTTC.

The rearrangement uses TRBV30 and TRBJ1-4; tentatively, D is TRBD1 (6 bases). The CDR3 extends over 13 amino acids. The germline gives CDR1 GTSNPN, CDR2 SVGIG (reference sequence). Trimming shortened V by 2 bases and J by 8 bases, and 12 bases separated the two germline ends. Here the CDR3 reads CAWSRGAREKLFF. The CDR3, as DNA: TGTGCCTGGAGTCGGGGGGCGAGGGAAAAACTGTTTTTT.

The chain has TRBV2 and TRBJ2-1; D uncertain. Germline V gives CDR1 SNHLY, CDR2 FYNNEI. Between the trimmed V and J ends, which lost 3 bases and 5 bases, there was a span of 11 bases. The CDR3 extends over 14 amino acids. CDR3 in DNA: TGTGCCAGCAGTGAGGAAAAGGAGAACAATGAGCAGTTCTTC. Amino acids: CASSEEKENNEQFF.

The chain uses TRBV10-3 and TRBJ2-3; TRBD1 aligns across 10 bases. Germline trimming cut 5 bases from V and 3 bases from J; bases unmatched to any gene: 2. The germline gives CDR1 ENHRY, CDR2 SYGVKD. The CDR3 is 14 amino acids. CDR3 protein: CAISKGQGTDTQYF. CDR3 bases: TGTGCCATCAGTAAGGGACAGGGGACAGATACGCAGTATTTT.

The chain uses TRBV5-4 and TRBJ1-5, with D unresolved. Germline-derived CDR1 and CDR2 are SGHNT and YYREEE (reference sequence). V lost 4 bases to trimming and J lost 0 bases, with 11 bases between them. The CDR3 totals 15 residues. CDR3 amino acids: CASSPSPYSNQPQHF. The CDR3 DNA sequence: TGTGCCAGCAGCCCCTCCCCTTATAGCAATCAGCCCCAGCATTTT.

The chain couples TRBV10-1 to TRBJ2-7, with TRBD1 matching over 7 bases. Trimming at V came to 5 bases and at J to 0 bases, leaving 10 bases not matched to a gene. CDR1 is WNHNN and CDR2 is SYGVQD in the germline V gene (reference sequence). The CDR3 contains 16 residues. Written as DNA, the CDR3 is TGCGCCAGCAGTCCCGGTCCGAGACAGGGCTCCTACGAGCAGTACTTC. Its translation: CASSPGPRQGSYEQYF.

CDR3 in amino acids: CASSPNTPSGGEKLFF. The CDR3 coding sequence is TGTGCCAGCTCACCGAACACACCTTCGGGAGGTGAAAAACTGTTTTTT. The rearrangement uses TRBV18 and TRBJ1-4; D not resolved. CDR1 KGHSH and CDR2 LQKENI come from the germline V gene. The CDR3 is made up of 16 amino acids. V was clipped by 3 bases and J by 7 bases, with 18 bases between them.

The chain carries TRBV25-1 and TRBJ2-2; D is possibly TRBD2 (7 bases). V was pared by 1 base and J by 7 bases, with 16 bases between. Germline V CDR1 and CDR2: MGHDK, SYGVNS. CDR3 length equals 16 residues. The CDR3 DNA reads TGTGCCAGCAGTGAATTAGTGGGGGGGCAAGGCGGGGAGCTGTTTTTT. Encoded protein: CASSELVGGQGGELFF.

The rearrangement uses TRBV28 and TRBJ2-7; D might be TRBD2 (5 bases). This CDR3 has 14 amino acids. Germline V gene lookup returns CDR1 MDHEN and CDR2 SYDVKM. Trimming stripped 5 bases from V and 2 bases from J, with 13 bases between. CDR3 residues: CASSPTGSAYEQYF. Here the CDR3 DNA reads TGTGCCAGCAGTCCGACGGGATCCGCCTACGAGCAGTACTTC. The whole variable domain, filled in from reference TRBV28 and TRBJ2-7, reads DVKVTQSSRYLVKRTGEKVFLECVQDMDHENMFWYRQDPGLGLRLIYFSYDVKMKEKGDIPEGYSVSREKKERFSLILESASTNQTSMYLCASSPTGSAYEQYFGPGTRLTVT.

The CDR3 DNA follows: TGTGCCAGCAGTATACAGGGGAACTATGGCTACACCTTC. This codes for CASSIQGNYGYTF. V is TRBV27 and J is TRBJ1-2; 7 bases align to TRBD1. CDR1 is MNHEY, CDR2 SMNVEV, per germline (reference sequence). This CDR3 has 13 residues. V dropped 5 bases and J dropped 2; count of bases not matched to a gene: 2.

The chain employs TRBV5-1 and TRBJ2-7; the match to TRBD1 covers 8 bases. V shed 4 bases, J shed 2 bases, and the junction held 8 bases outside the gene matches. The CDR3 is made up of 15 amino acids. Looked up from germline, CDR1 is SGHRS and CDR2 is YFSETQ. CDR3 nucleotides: TGCGCCAGCAGCCCTCGACAGGGGCGAACCTACGAGCAGTACTTC. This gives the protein CASSPRQGRTYEQYF.

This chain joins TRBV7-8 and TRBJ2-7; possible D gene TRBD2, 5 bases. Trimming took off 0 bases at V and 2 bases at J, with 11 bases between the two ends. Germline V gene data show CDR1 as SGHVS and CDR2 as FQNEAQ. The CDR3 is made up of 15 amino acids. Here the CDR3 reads CASSLALVGTYEQYF. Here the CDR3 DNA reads TGTGCCAGCAGCTTAGCTCTGGTCGGGACCTACGAGCAGTACTTC.

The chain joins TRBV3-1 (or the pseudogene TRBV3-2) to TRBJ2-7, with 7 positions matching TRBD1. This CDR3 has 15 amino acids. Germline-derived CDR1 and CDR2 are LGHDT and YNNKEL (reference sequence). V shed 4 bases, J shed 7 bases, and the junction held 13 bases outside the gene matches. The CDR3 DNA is TGTGCCAGCAGCCGTAGGACAGGAATTTGGCTAGAGCAGTACTTC. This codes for CASSRRTGIWLEQYF.

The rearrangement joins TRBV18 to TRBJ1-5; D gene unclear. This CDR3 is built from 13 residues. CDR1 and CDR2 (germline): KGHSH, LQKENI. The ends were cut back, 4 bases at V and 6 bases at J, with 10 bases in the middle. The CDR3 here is CASSLSDGQPQHF. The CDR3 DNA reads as TGTGCCAGCTCACTCTCAGATGGTCAGCCCCAGCATTTT.

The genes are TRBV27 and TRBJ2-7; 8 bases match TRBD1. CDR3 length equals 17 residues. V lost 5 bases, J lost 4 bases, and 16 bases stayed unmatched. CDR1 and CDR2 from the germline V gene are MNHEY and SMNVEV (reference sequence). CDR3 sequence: CASSETGLRDRKYEQYF. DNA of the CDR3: TGTGCCAGCAGTGAAACCGGACTCCGGGACAGGAAATACGAGCAGTACTTC.

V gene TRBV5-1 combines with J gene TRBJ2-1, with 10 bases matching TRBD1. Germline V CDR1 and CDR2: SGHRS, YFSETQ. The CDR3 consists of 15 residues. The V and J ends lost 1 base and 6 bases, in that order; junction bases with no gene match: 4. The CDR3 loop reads CASSLIDRGLNEQFF. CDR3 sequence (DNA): TGCGCCAGCAGCTTGATTGACAGGGGGCTCAATGAGCAGTTCTTC.

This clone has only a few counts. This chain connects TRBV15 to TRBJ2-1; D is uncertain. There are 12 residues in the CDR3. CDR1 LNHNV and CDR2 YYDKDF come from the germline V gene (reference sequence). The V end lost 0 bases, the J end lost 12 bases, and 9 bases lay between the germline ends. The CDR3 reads CATSRDYDLQFF. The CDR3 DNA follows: TGTGCCACCAGCAGAGATTACGACTTGCAGTTCTTC.

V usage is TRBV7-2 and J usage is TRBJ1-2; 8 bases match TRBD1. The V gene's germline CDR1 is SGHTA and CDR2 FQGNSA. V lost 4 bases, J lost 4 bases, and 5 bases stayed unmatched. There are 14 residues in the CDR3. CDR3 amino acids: CASSSRGLGYGYTF. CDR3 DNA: TGTGCCAGCAGCTCCAGGGGGCTGGGCTATGGCTACACCTTC.

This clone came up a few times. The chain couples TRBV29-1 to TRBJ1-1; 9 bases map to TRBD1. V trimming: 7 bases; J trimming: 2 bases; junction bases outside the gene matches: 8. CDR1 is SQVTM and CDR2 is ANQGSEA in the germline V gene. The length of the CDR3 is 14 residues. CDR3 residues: CSAEDRGPNTEAFF. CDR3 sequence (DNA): TGCAGCGCCGAGGACAGGGGCCCTAACACTGAAGCTTTCTTT.

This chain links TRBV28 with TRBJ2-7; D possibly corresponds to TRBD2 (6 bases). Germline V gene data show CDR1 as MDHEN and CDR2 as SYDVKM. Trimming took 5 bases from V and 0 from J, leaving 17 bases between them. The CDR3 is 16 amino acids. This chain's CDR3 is CASSLEAAGSSYEQYF. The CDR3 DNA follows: TGTGCCAGCAGTCTAGAAGCCGCGGGGAGCTCCTACGAGCAGTACTTC.

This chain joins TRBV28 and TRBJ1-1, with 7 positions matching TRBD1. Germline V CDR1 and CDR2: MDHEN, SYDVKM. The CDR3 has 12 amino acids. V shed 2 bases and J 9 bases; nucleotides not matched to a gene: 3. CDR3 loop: CASSLGGQKAFF. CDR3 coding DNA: TGTGCCAGCAGTTTAGGGGGACAGAAAGCTTTCTTT.

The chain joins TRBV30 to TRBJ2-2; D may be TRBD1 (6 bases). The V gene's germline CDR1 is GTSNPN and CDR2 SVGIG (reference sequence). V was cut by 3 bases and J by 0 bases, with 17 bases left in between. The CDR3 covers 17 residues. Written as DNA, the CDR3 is TGTGCCTGGAGGGACCCATTTGAGGGGGCGAACACCGGGGAGCTGTTTTTT. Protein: CAWRDPFEGANTGELFF.

CDR3 sequence reads: CASSFLGLRGGSQYF. The DNA for the CDR3 is TGTGCCAGCAGCTTTCTCGGCCTCCGGGGAGGGTCCCAGTACTTC. V is TRBV5-6 and J is TRBJ2-5; 7 bases match TRBD2. From germline, CDR1 is SGHDT and CDR2 YYEEEE. This CDR3 contains 15 residues. V shed 2 bases, J shed 9 bases, and the junction held 13 bases outside the gene matches.

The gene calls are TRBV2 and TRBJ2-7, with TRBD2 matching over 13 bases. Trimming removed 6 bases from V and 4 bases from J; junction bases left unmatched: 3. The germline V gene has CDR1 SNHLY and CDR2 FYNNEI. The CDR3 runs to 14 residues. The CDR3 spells CASRGTSGVYEQYF. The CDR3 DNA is TGTGCCAGCAGAGGGACTAGCGGGGTATACGAGCAGTACTTC.

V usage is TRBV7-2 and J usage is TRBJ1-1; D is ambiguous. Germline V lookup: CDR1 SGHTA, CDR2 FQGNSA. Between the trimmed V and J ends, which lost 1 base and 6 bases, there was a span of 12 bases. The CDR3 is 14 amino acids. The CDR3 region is CASSLGGSTSEAFF. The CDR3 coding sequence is TGTGCCAGCAGCTTAGGAGGCAGTACCTCTGAAGCTTTCTTT.

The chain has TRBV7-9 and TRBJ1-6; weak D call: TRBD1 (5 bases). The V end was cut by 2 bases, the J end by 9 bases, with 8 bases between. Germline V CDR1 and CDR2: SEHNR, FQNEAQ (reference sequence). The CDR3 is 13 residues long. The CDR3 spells CASSLMGGSPLHF. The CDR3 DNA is TGTGCCAGCAGCTTAATGGGGGGTTCACCCCTCCACTTT.

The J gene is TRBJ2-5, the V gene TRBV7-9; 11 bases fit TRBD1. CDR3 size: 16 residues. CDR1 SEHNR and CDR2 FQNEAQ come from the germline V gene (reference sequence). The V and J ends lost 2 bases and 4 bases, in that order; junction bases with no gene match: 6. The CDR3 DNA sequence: TGTGCCAGCAGCTTAAACGGACAGGGGGCTCGAGAGACCCAGTACTTC. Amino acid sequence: CASSLNGQGARETQYF. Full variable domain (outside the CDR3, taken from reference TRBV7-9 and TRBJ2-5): DTGVSQNPRHKITKRGQNVTFRCDPISEHNRLYWYRQTLGQGPEFLTYFQNEAQLEKSRLLSDRFSAERPKGSFSTLEIQRTEQGDSAMYLCASSLNGQGARETQYFGPGTRLLVL.